The 4 T cell receptor beta chains below come from one sample, sequenced in a study of T cells in Graves' hyperthyroidism and ophthalmopathy. RNA transcripts served as the template for amplifying TCR beta CDR3 regions. HTBI primers were the set used in a first-round RT-PCR of the TCR CDR3. TCRdb passed the multiplex PCR reads through MiXCR, listing each CDR3 protein once. Seen here are around 430,000 distinct CDR3 sequences, about 16% observed once, and the top ten hold 30% to 35%. Material for sequencing was blood. All receptors come from a young woman with Graves' hyperthyroidism.

This clonotype came up many times. The rearrangement joins TRBV6-1 to TRBJ2-1, with 14 bases aligning to TRBD2. The CDR3 covers 16 residues. Germline V gene data show CDR1 as MNHNS and CDR2 as SASEGT. The V and J ends lost 7 bases and 7 bases, in that order; junction bases with no gene match: 9. The CDR3 DNA sequence: TGTGCCAGCATCGCATCTAGGACTAGCGGGAGGAATGAGCAGTTCTTC. Residues: CASIASRTSGRNEQFF.

CDR3 loop: CAISEQGQGGYEQYF. The CDR3 region has the DNA TGTGCCATCAGTGAACAGGGACAGGGAGGCTACGAGCAGTACTTC. The chain combines TRBV10-3 with TRBJ2-7, with 9 bases fitting TRBD1. With 3 bases clipped from V and 3 bases from J, the junction kept 6 bases outside the gene matches. Germline assignment: CDR1 ENHRY and CDR2 SYGVKD. The CDR3 runs 15 residues.

This clonotype was seen only a few times. The rearrangement links TRBV7-2 to TRBJ2-1; D gene uncertain. V was pared by 5 bases and J by 4 bases, with 12 bases between. The CDR3 is made up of 14 amino acids. The V gene's germline CDR1 is SGHTA and CDR2 FQGNSA. The chain's CDR3 is CASSRLMVYNEQFF. The DNA for the CDR3 is TGTGCCAGCAGCCGCCTAATGGTTTACAATGAGCAGTTCTTC.

In this sample, this clonotype turned up many times. This sequence joins TRBV6-1 and TRBJ1-5; 10 bases are shared with TRBD1. There are 15 residues in the CDR3. CDR1 MNHNS and CDR2 SASEGT come from the germline V gene. The V segment lost 5 bases and the J segment 5 bases; nucleotides outside the gene matches: 6. CDR3 loop: CASSLGTGVDQPQHF. CDR3 DNA sequence: TGTGCCAGCAGTCTCGGGACAGGGGTCGATCAGCCCCAGCATTTT.